This record concerns one T cell receptor beta chain sequence. Its antigen remains undetermined. No per-base quality is available; no much larger clone lies one base away. CDR1 and CDR2, looked up from the germline V gene, are KGHSH and LQKENI. Relative to germline, V is 3 bases shorter and J is 2 bases shorter, with 23 bases between their ends. The CDR3 runs 18 residues from the cysteine to the phenylalanine. The kept DNA is CDR3 alone, 54 bases in frame from the first base. The data belong to a study of blood T cell repertoires in COVID-19 (dated by TCRdb to 2018 to 2020). Background for the entire study: The collaborator samples originated in the United States, Italy and Spain and spanned the acute and convalescent phases of COVID-19. Where available, HLA class I and class II types were obtained from metadata supplied by the sample provider rather than from assay-based typing. Sample metadata almost always included a de-identified subject ID, COVID-19 status, age in years and sex. The repertoires were released in a freely available public database intended as a resource for research on the immune response to SARS-CoV-2. The prospective study material was composed of cDNA or gDNA derived from T cells, B-cell-depleted T cells, or PBMCs. Samples came from the ongoing ImmuneRACE study (first 160 participants) plus 1,254 subjects from 6 global collaborators. Subjects who had been exposed to COVID-19, were actively infected with it, or had recovered from it provided the deeply sampled blood TCRbeta repertoires that made up the dataset.

Another Seattle source contributed samples from volunteer blood donors who had recovered from COVID-19. The collaborating institutions used their own protocols to collect whole blood in K2EDTA tubes. For TCRbeta analysis, collaborators shipped samples in one of three forms: frozen whole blood, isolated PBMCs, or DNA extracted from either of those sample types. General study outcomes and caveats: The quantity of clinical and demographic metadata differed by source and by participant and was supplied without curation.

TCRbeta CDR3 regions were amplified from genomic DNA using the immunoSEQ Assay, a bias-controlled multiplex PCR. The study's own analysis went as follows. Nucleated cell counts per sample were estimated from amplification of reference gene primers within the assay. Sequence reads were collapsed and filtered to measure the absolute abundance of every unique TCRbeta CDR3 rearrangement. Productive Simpson clonality was computed per sample as the square root of Simpson's diversity index over productive rearrangements. TCRdb holds this immuneACCESS table with in-frame rearrangements only. Some clones are missing; in checked studies, unresolved V genes explain under half, and the rest has no known cause. V, J and clone size were drawn from that table, and D and trimming were deduced from the DNA. This sample holds 200,000 to 300,000 clones; about four fifths were observed only once. The top ten constitute about 1.5% of the sample.

This sequence uses TRBV18 and TRBJ2-7; TRBD2 is perhaps the D gene, given 6 matching bases. The TCR was taken from a woman aged 35 to 49 who had recovered from COVID-19. Sequencing was done on a sample of peripheral blood. Here the CDR3 is given as CASSPLPPTRTTAYEQYF. The bases read TGTGCCAGCTCACCGTTACCACCAACCCGGACTACAGCCTACGAGCAGTACTTC.